This is a list of T cell receptor beta chains from one sample in a study of T cell responses to AZD1222 COVID-19 vaccine. Here immunoSEQ multiplex PCR was the method, and the copy in TCRdb shows in-frame clones only, minus some. Of more than 100,000 clones in the sample, about 88% are singletons; the top ten hold 2.4%. Sequencing was performed on peripheral blood, taken on day 0 of AZD1222 vaccination. The receptors were gathered from an adult in good health. Each CDR3 is given with its conserved first and last residue. The order of the fields is D gene, V gene, J gene, clone size, CDR3 length, CDR3 DNA, CDR3 protein. The D gene is left open where the match is weak. The size field is filled for only some rows; it gives once, few, many or a size class.

-	TRBV9	TRBJ1-6	-	13	TGTGCCAGCAGCGTAGAGGGGAGGTCACCCCTCCACTTT	CASSVEGRSPLHF
TRBD1	TRBV7-8	TRBJ1-5	-	15	TGTGCCAGCAGCGCCCGGACAGGGCGCAATCAGCCCCAGCATTTT	CASSARTGRNQPQHF
-	TRBV28	TRBJ2-1	-	20	TGTGCCAGCAGTTTAAGGTCTACCTGGAAGGAGTCGGGGATCTACAGTGAGCAGTTCTTC	CASSLRSTWKESGIYSEQFF
-	TRBV7-2	TRBJ1-2	-	15	TGTGCCAGCAGCTCCGGCCTTGACAGTAACTATGGCTACACCTTC	CASSSGLDSNYGYTF
-	TRBV30	TRBJ2-1	many	13	TGTGCCTGGGCGTTGGGTCCCTACAATGAGCAGTTCTTC	CAWALGPYNEQFF
-	TRBV4-2	TRBJ2-7	-	16	TGTGCCAGCAGCCAAGAGGGGGCAGGAGGGTCCTACGAGCAGTACTTC	CASSQEGAGGSYEQYF
-	TRBV11-2	TRBJ2-3	-	14	TGTGCCAGCAGCCTCCAGGGAGTTGCAGATACGCAGTATTTT	CASSLQGVADTQYF
TRBD2	TRBV19	TRBJ2-5	-	18	TGTGCCAGTAGTATCAAGGTGACTAGCGGAAGAAGGGGGGAGACCCAGTACTTC	CASSIKVTSGRRGETQYF
TRBD2	TRBV7-3	TRBJ2-1	-	15	TGTGCCAGCAGCTTAGGTAGCGGGACTCACAATGAGCAGTTCTTC	CASSLGSGTHNEQFF
TRBD1	TRBV7-2	TRBJ1-2	-	14	TGTGCCAGCAGCGCCTACAGGGGGCCCTATGGCTACACCTTC	CASSAYRGPYGYTF
-	TRBV2	TRBJ1-1	-	10	TGTGCCAGCGGGATGGTGGAAGCTTTCTTT	CASGMVEAFF
-	TRBV28	TRBJ2-7	once	14	TGTGCCAGCATGTCTCCCGGGTCCTCCTACGAGCAGTACTTC	CASMSPGSSYEQYF
TRBD2	TRBV7-6	TRBJ2-2	-	15	TGTGCCAGCAGCTTTCTTCTAGGGAGGGGCGGGGAGCTGTTTTTT	CASSFLLGRGGELFF
TRBD1	TRBV2	TRBJ1-1	-	18	TGTGCCAGCAGTGACGGGAGGGGACAGGGGTCGATGAACACTGAAGCTTTCTTT	CASSDGRGQGSMNTEAFF
TRBD1	TRBV2	TRBJ1-2	few	12	TGTGCCAGTCGACAGGGGTTCTATGGCTACACCTTC	CASRQGFYGYTF
-	TRBV30	TRBJ2-5	-	12	TGTGCCTGGAGTCCCTTGGGGGAGACCCAGTACTTC	CAWSPLGETQYF
-	TRBV5-8	TRBJ1-4	once	15	TGTGCCAGCAGCTTTCCTGGGTTGATTAATGAAAAACTGTTTTTT	CASSFPGLINEKLFF
-	TRBV6-1	TRBJ1-5	-	15	TGTGCCAGCAGTGAAATAGGTAATAGCAATCAGCCCCAGCATTTT	CASSEIGNSNQPQHF
-	TRBV5-1	TRBJ2-5	once	13	TGCGCCAGCAGCTCCCTGAATAAGGAGACCCAGTACTTC	CASSSLNKETQYF
-	TRBV7-2	TRBJ2-4	-	16	TGTGCCAGCAGCTCCGAAGCACTAGGCGCCAAAAACATTCAGTACTTC	CASSSEALGAKNIQYF
TRBD1	TRBV2	TRBJ1-1	once	13	TGTGCCAGCAGTCCGGACAGGGACACTGAAGCTTTCTTT	CASSPDRDTEAFF
-	TRBV27	TRBJ1-2	-	15	TGTGCCAGCAGATGGACAACGGCAGACCCTTATGGCTACACCTTC	CASRWTTADPYGYTF
TRBD2	TRBV7-6	TRBJ2-1	-	16	TGTGCCAGCAGCCCCCGACTAGCGGGAGCTTACAATGAGCAGTTCTTC	CASSPRLAGAYNEQFF
TRBD1	TRBV18	TRBJ1-3	-	17	TGTGCCAGCTCATTACGACAGGGGGACAACTCTGGAAACACCATATATTTT	CASSLRQGDNSGNTIYF
-	TRBV5-8	TRBJ2-7	-	15	TGTGCCAGCAGCTTGTGGCTACAGGGTCCCCACGAGCAGTACTTC	CASSLWLQGPHEQYF
-	TRBV2	TRBJ1-4	once	14	TGTGCCAGCAAGGCGTGGGCAACTAATGAAAAACTGTTTTTT	CASKAWATNEKLFF
TRBD2	TRBV19	TRBJ2-1	-	15	TGTGCCAGTACCCGACTAGCGGGAGAATACAATGAGCAGTTCTTC	CASTRLAGEYNEQFF
-	TRBV11-2	TRBJ1-2	once	12	TGTGCCAGCAGCTTAGACCACGGGGGCTACACCTTC	CASSLDHGGYTF
-	TRBV3-1/TRBV3-2	TRBJ2-1	few	15	TGTGCCAGCAGCCAAGGGGGGGCCAGAGGGAATGAGCAGTTCTTC	CASSQGGARGNEQFF
TRBD1	TRBV11-3	TRBJ2-2	-	16	TGTGCCAGCAGCTTAGGAGGCCGACAGGGGACCGGGGAGCTGTTTTTT	CASSLGGRQGTGELFF
TRBD2	TRBV5-1	TRBJ2-3	-	15	TGCGCCAGCAGCACAGGACTAGCGGGAACAGATACGCAGTATTTT	CASSTGLAGTDTQYF
-	TRBV29-1	TRBJ2-5	-	11	TGCAGCGTTGGATCGGCAGAGACCCAGTACTTC	CSVGSAETQYF
-	TRBV28	TRBJ1-1	-	13	TGTGCCAGCAGTTTGGGGGTGAACACTGAAGCTTTCTTT	CASSLGVNTEAFF
TRBD1	TRBV30	TRBJ1-5	once	17	TGTGCCTGGAGTACCGGGACAGGGGGCTTGAGCAATCAGCCCCAGCATTTT	CAWSTGTGGLSNQPQHF
-	TRBV7-3	TRBJ2-1	-	14	TGTGCCAGCAGCTTGGGGCTGGGAGTGGATGAGCAGTTCTTC	CASSLGLGVDEQFF